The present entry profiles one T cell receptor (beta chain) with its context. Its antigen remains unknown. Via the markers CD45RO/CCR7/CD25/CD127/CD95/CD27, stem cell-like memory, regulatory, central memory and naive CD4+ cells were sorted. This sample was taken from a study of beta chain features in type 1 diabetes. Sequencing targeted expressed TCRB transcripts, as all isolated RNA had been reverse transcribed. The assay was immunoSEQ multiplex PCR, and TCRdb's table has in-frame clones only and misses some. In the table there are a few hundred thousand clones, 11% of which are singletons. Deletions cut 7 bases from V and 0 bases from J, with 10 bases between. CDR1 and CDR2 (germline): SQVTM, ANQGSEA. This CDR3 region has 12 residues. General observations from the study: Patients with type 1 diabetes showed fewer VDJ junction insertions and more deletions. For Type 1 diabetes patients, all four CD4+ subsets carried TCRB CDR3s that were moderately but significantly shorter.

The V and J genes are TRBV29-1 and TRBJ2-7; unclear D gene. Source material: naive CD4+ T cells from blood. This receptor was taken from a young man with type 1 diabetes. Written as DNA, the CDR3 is TGCAGCGCTGTCGAGAACTCCTACGAGCAGTACTTC. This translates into CSAVENSYEQYF.